The clone carrying this TCR beta chain was counted a single time. This CDR3 has 13 residues. CDR1 is MGHRA, CDR2 YSYEKL, per germline. Trimming took off 0 bases at V and 8 bases at J, with 10 bases between the two ends. Genomic DNA belonging to each subset was distributed in equal measure over several immunoSEQ plates. Method: immunoSEQ multiplex PCR; TCRdb's copy keeps in-frame clones and lacks some. The sample carries approximately 740,000 clones, around 74% recorded once. This sample was taken from a study of shared clonotypes between healthy human individuals. The receptor comes from a woman aged 25 to 45 in good health. Specimen: memory CD4+ T cells sorted from blood. Subset: CD45RA-negative fraction. The V and J genes are TRBV4-1 and TRBJ1-1; maybe TRBD1 (6 bases). The CDR3 loop is CASSQDGGTEAFF. The CDR3, as DNA: TGCGCCAGCAGCCAAGACGGGGGGACAGAAGCTTTCTTT.